This T cell receptor beta chain is from a study of T cell repertoires in ileal Crohn's disease (dated by TCRdb to between 2019 and 2020). Regarding the study in general: The median duration of disease was 7.5 to 9.5 years, and at the time of surgery approximately 34% of patients were active smokers. M6 samples were neoterminal ileum biopsies taken at postoperative colonoscopy. TCR repertoire analysis was done in fewer than 65 Crohn's disease patients from a prospective multicentre cohort. A total of some 170 mucosal samples from roughly 50 patients were sequenced, with samples obtained at several locations on the surgical specimen and at postoperative endoscopy. The study was conducted in parallel with a multicentre cohort built to find predictors of early endoscopic recurrence after ileocolonic resection. Postoperative therapy was given to about half of the patients, with thiopurines administered to fewer than 13 patients and anti-TNF agents administered to 20 or so patients. Endoscopic postoperative recurrence was defined as a Rutgeerts score above i0. Every patient underwent surgery because of a complication, which was stricturing disease in roughly 60% of cases and penetrating disease in around 39%.

For CDR1 and CDR2, the germline V gene lists MGHDK and SYGVNS. The germline V and J ends show losses of 6 bases and 7 bases respectively, and no gene match explains 5 bases of the junction. Inclusive of the bounding cysteine and phenylalanine, the CDR3 is 15 residues long. The kept DNA is CDR3 alone, 45 bases in frame from the first base. The study at large found these results: Mucosal CD4 and CD8 T cells were sorted and sequenced only in a subgroup of patients, whose size was not stated. Compared with CD4 T cells, sorted CD8 T cells contained more high-frequency clones, which suggests that the mucosal expansions were mostly CD8. Endoscopic recurrence was linked to a higher percentage of high-frequency clones at surgery, and recurrence occurred in every patient whose clonality exceeded 26.8% (18/57). Patients who were active smokers at surgery had a significantly higher proportion of clonal expansions than non-smokers (roughly 24% vs 19%, p=0.02). Postoperative endoscopy was performed at varying times within the first year after surgery, with a median delay of approximately 6.8 months.

The sample's time point label, decoded: neoterminal ileum biopsy at postoperative endoscopy, about 6 months after surgery. Eligible patients were adults with ileal or ileocolonic Crohn's disease who had an indication for ileocolonic resection. Before DNA extraction, whole ileal mucosal biopsies were kept frozen at -80 degrees C. Genomic DNA was extracted from frozen whole biopsies using a TRizol-based method and was quantified with a NanoDrop 2000 spectrophotometer. For commercial TCRB immunosequencing, around 500 nanograms of biopsy DNA were submitted for each sample. A two-step, amplification bias-controlled multiplex PCR was used by Adaptive Biotechnology to amplify CDR3 regions from genomic DNA. Primers covering every V and J gene segment were used in the first PCR, while barcodes and Illumina adapters were added in the second PCR. An Illumina instrument was used to sequence the CDR3 libraries. As for how the authors treated the data: Vendor-provided pipelines were combined with custom analysis of raw data in R/Bioconductor under R version 3.3.0. Clonality, which ranges from 0 to 1, was calculated as the inverse of the normalised Shannon entropy across all productive clones. High-frequency clones were defined as the repertoire share of the top 100 clones, retaining only clones passing a 95% confidence test. Repertoire diversity was measured with the Simpson index, and overlap between samples was measured with the Morisita-Horn index. TCRdb's version of the immuneACCESS table is confined to in-frame rearrangements and falls short of the full clone set. An unresolved V gene accounts for under half of the shortfall where checked; the remainder is of unknown origin. That table gives V, J and clone size, and the DNA gave D and trimming. This sample is represented by 9,000 to 9,500 clones; 78% of them were singletons. The ten top clones hold 18% of the sample.

Only one count was recorded for this clone. Which antigen it targets is not known. Base qualities are not at hand, and no much larger clone is one base apart. The clonotype was recovered from an adult with Crohn's disease. Sample: ileal tissue. The rearrangement combines TRBV25-1 with TRBJ2-1; 14 central nucleotides agree with TRBD2. In nucleotide form, the sequence is TGTGCCAGCAGCCGGACTAGCGGGAGGTCGAATGAGCAGTTCTTC. Its coded protein is CASSRTSGRSNEQFF.